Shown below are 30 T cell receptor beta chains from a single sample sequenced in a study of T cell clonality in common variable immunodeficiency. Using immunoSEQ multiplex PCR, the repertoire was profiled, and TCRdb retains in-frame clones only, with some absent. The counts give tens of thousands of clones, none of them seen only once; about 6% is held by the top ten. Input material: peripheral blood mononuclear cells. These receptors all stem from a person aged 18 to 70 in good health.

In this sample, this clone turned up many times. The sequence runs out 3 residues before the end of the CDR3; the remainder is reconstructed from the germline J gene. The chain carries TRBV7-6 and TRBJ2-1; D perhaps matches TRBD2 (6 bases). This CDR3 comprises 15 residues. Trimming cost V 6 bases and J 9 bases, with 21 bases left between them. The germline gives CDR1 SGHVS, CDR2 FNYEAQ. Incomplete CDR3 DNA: TGTGCCAGCAGTAAAGAGGATCCGGGACTCGGTGAG. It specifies CASSKEDPGLGE. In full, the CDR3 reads CASSKEDPGLGEQFF.

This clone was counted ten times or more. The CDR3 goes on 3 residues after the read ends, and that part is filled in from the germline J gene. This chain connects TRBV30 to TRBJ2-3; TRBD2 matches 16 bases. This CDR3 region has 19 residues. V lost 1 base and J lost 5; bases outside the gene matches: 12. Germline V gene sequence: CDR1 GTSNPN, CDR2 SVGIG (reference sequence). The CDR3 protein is CAWSGDQFGTSGGEDTQYF. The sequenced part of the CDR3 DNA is TGTGCCTGGAGTGGGGACCAATTCGGGACTAGCGGGGGGGAAGATACG.

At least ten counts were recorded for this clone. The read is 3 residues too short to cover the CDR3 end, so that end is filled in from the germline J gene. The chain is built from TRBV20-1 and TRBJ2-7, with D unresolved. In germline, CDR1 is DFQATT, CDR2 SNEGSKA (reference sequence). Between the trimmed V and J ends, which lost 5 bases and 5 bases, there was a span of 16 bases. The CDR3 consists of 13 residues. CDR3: CSAHQGSKDEQYF. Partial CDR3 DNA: TGCAGTGCTCACCAAGGTAGCAAGGACGAG.

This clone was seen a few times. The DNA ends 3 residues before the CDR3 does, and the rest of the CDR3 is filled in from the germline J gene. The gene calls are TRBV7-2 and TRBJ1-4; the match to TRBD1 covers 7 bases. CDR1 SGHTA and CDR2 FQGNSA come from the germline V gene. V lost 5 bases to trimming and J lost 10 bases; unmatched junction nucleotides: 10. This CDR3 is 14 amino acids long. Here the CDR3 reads CASSPRTGGLKLFF. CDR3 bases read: TGTGCCAGCAGCCCACGGACAGGCGGTCTAAAA.

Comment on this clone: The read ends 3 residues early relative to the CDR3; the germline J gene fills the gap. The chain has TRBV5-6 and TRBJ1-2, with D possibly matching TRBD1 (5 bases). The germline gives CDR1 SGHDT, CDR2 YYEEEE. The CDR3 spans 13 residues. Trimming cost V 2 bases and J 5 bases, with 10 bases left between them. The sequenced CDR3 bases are TGTGCCAGCAGCTTTATGGGGGGATATGGC. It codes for CASSFMGGYG. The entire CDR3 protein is CASSFMGGYGYTF.

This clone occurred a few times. The part of the CDR3 DNA that was read is TGCGCCAGCAGCTTCCTACCGACAGGCCAAAGCTCCTACGAC. This codes for CASSFLPTGQSSYD. The full-length CDR3 reads as CASSFLPTGQSSYDYTF. The gene calls are TRBV5-1 and TRBJ1-2; D might be TRBD1 (6 bases). The missing CDR3 end, 3 residues past where the read stops, is filled in from the germline J gene. The germline V gene encodes CDR1 SGHRS and CDR2 YFSETQ. The CDR3 length is 17 residues.

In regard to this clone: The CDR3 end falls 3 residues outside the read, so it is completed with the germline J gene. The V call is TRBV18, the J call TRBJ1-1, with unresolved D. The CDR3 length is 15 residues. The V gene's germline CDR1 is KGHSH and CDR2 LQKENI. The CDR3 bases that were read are TGTGCCAGCTCACCCCGCGCGGCCTATAATGAAAAA. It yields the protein CASSPRAAYNEK. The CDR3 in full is CASSPRAAYNEKAFF. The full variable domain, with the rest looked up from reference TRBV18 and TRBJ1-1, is NAGVMQNPRHLVRRRGQEARLRCSPMKGHSHVYWYRQLPEEGLKFMVYLQKENIIDESGMPKERFSAEFPKEGPSILRIQQVVRGDSAAYFCASSPRAAYNEKAFFGQGTRLTVV.

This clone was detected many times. The part of the CDR3 DNA that was read is TGCGCCAGCAGCCCGGGGGGGCAGGGCTCCTACGAG. Translated, it gives CASSPGGQGSYE. The whole CDR3 is CASSPGGQGSYEQYF. The chain is built from TRBV5-1 and TRBJ2-7; 8 nucleotides line up with TRBD2. The CDR3 extends 3 residues past the end of the read, so its final part is completed from the germline J gene. The V and J ends lost 4 bases and 0 bases, in that order; junction bases with no gene match: 6. This CDR3 has 15 amino acids. Germline V lookup: CDR1 SGHRS, CDR2 YFSETQ.

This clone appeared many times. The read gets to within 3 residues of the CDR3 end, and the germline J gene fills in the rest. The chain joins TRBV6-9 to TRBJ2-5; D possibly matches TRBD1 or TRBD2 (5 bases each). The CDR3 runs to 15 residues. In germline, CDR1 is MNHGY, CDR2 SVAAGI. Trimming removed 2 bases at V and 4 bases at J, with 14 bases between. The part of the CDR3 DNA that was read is TGTGCCAGCAGTTATAAGAGGGGCGGAAGAGAGACC. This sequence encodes CASSYKRGGRET. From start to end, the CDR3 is CASSYKRGGRETQYF.

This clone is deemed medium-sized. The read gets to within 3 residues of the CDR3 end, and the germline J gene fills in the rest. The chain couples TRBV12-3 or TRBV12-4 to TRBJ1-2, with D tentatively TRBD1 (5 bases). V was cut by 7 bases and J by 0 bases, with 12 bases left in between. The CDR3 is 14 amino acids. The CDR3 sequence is CASTEQVPNYGYTF. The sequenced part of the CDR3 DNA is TGTGCCAGCACCGAACAGGTCCCTAACTATGGC.

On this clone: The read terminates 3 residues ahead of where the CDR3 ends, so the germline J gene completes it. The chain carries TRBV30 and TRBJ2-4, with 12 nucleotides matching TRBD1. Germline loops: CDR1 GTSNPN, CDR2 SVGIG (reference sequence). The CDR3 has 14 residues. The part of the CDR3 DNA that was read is TGTGCCTGGATAATTGGGACAGGGGGCTATGGT. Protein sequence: CAWIIGTGGYG. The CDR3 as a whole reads CAWIIGTGGYGQYF.

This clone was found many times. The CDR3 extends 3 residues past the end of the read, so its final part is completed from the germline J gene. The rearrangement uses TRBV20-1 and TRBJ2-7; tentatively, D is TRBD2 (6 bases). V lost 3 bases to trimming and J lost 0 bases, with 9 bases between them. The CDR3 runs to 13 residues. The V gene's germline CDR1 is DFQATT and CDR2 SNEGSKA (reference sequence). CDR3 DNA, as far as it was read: TGCAGTGCTAGGCCACTAGCCTCCTACGAG. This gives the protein CSARPLASYE. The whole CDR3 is CSARPLASYEQYF.

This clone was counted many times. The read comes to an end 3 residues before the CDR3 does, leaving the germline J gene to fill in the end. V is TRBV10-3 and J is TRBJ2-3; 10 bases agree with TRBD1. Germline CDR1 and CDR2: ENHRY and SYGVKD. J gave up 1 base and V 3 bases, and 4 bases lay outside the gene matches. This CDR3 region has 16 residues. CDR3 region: CAISEGTGVGTDTQYF. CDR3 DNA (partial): TGTGCCATCAGTGAAGGGACAGGGGTAGGCACAGATACG.

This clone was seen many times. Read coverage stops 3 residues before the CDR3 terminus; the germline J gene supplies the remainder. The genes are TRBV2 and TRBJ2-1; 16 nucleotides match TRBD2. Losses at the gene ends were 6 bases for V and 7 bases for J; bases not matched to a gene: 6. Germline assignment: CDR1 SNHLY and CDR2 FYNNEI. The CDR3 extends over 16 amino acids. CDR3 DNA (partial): TGTGCCAGCAGAACGGGACTAGCGGGGGGGCTGAATGAG. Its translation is CASRTGLAGGLNE. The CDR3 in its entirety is CASRTGLAGGLNEQFF.

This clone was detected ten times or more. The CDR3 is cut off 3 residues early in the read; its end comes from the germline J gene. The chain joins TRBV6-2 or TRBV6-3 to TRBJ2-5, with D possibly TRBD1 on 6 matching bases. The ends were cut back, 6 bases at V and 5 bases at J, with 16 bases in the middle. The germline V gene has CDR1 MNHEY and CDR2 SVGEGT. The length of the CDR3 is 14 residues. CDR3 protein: CASRNRVSRETQYF. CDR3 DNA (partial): TGTGCCAGCAGAAACAGGGTGTCGCGGGAGACC.

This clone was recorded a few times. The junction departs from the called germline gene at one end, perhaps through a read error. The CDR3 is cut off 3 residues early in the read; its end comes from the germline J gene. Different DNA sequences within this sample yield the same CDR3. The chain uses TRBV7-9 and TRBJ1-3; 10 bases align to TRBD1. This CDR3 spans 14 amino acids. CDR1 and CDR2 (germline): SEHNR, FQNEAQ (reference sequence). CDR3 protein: CASSSGQGGNTIYF. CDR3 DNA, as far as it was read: TGTGCCAGCAGCTCCGGACAGGGGGGAAACACG.

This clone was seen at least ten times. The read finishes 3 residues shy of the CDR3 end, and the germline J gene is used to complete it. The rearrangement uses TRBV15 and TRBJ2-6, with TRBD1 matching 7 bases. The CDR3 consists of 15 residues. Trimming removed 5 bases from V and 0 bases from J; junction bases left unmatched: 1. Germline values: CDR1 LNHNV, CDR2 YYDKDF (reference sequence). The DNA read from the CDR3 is TGTGCCACCAGCTCAGGGGGCTCTGGGGCCAACGTC. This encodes CATSSGGSGANV. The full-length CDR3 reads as CATSSGGSGANVLTF.

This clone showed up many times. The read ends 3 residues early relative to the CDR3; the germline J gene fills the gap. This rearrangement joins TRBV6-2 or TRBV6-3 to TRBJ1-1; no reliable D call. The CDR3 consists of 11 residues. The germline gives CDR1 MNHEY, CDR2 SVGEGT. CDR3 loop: CASRRESVAFF. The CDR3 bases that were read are TGTGCCAGCAGGAGAGAGTCAGTC.

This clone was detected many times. CDR3 loop: CSVRQGASNTEAFF. Incomplete CDR3 DNA: TGCAGTGTGCGACAGGGGGCTTCGAACACTGAA. The chain combines TRBV20-1 with TRBJ1-1; TRBD1 matches 10 bases. The read halts 3 residues ahead of the CDR3 end, with the missing end drawn from the germline J gene. The CDR3 length is 14 residues. CDR1 is DFQATT and CDR2 is SNEGSKA in the germline V gene (reference sequence). The ends lost 7 bases at V and 1 base at J; junction bases unmatched: 6.

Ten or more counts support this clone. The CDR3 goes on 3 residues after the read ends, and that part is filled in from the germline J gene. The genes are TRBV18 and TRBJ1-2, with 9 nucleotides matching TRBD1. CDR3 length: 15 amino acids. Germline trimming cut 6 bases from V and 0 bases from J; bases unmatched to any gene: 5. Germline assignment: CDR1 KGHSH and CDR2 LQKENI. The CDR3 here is CASSPGTGPNYGYTF. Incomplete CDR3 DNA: TGTGCCAGCTCGCCTGGGACAGGGCCTAACTATGGC. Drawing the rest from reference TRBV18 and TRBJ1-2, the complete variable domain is NAGVMQNPRHLVRRRGQEARLRCSPMKGHSHVYWYRQLPEEGLKFMVYLQKENIIDESGMPKERFSAEFPKEGPSILRIQQVVRGDSAAYFCASSPGTGPNYGYTFGSGTRLTVV.

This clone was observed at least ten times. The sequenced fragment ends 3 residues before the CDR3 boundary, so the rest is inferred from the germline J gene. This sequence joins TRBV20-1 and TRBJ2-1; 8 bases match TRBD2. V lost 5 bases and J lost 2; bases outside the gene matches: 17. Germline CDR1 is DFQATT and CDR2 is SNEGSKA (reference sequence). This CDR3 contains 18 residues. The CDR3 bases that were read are TGCAGTGCTCCCTCCACTAGTTTCCGGGGGGGCCCCTACAATGAG. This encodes CSAPSTSFRGGPYNE. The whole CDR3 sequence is CSAPSTSFRGGPYNEQFF.

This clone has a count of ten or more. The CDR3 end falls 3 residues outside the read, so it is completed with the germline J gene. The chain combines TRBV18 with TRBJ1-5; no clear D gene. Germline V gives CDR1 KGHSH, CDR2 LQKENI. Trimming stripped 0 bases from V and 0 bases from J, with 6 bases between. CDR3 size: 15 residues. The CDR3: CASSPPPYSNQPQHF. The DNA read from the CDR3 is TGTGCCAGCTCACCACCCCCGTATAGCAATCAGCCC.

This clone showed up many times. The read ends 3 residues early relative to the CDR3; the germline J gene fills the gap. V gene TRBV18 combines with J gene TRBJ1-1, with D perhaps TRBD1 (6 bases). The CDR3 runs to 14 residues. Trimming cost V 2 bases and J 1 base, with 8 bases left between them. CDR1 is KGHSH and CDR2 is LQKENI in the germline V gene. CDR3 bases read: TGTGCCAGCTCACCAGGGACAACGAACACTGAA. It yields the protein CASSPGTTNTE. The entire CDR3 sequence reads CASSPGTTNTEAFF.

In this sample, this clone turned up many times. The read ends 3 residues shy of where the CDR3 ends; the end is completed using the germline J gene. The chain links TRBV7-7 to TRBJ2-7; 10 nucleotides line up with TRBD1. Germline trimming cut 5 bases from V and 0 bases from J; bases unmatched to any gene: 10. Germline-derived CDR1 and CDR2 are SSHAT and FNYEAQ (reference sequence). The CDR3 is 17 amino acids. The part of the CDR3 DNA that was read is TGTGCCAGCAGCCCGTGTTGGGGACAGGGGTCCTCCTACGAG. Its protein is CASSPCWGQGSSYE. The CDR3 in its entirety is CASSPCWGQGSSYEQYF.

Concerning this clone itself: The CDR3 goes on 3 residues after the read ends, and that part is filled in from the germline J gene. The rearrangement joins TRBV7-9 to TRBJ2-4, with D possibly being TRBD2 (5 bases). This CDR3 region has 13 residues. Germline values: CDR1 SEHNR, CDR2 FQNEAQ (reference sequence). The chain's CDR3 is CASSLVAGQGQYF. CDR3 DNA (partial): TGTGCCAGCAGCTTAGTGGCGGGTCAAGGT.

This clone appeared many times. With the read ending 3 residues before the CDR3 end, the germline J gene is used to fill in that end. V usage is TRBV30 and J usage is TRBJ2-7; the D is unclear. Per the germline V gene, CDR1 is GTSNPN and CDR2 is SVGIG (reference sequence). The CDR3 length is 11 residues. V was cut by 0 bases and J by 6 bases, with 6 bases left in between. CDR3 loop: CAWSVRAEQYF. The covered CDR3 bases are TGTGCCTGGAGTGTAAGGGCCGAG.

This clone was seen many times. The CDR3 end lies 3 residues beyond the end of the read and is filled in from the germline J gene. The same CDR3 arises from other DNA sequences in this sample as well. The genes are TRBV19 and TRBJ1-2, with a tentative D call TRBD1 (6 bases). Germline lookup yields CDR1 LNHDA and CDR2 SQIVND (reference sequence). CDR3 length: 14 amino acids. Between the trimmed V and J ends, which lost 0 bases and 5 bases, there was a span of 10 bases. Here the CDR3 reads CASSIDQGGYGYTF. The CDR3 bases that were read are TGTGCCAGTAGTATAGATCAAGGGGGATATGGC. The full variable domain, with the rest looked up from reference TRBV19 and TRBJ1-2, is DGGITQSPKYLFRKEGQNVTLSCEQNLNHDAMYWYRQDPGQGLRLIYYSQIVNDFQKGDIAEGYSVSREKKESFPLTVTSAQKNPTAFYLCASSIDQGGYGYTFGSGTRLTVV.

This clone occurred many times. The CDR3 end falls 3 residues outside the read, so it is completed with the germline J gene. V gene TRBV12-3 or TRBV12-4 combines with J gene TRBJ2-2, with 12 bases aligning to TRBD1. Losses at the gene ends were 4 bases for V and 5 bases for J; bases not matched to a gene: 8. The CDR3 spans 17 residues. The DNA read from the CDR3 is TGTGCCAGCAGTTCCACGGGACAGGGGGCTTGGACCGGGGAG. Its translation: CASSSTGQGAWTGE. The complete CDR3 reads CASSSTGQGAWTGELFF.

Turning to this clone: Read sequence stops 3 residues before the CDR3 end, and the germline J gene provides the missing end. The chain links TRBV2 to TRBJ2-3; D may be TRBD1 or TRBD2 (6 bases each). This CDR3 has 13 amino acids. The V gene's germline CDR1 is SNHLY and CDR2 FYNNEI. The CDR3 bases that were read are TGTGCCAGCAGAGACAGGTCCCGGGAGACG. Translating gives CASRDRSRET. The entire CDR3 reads CASRDRSRETQYF.

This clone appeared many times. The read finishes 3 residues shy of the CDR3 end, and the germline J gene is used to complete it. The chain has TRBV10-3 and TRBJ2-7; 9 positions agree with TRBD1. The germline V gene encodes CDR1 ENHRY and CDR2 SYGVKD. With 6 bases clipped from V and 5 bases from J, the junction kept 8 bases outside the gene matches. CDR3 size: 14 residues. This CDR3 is CAISPGQGRHEQYF. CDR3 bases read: TGTGCCATCAGCCCGGGACAGGGTCGCCACGAG.